One sample yielded the 15 T cell receptor beta chains listed below, sequenced in a study of CD8 T cells in ankylosing spondylitis (dated by TCRdb to about 2017). Antigens of these TCRs are unknown. Receptor libraries were prepared by 5' RACE. Sequenced on an Illumina HiSeq 2500. The public reads were reanalyzed by TCRdb: fastp trimming at Q25, MiXCR alignment, in-frame beta chains only. Each CDR3 protein gets just one entry, which takes the most common genes and DNA from the rows behind it. A total of fewer than 750,000 distinct CDR3 sequences appear in this sample, around 19% of them only once. The ten largest clones capture over 15% of the sample. Study-level results and caveats: A TCR beta motif made up of several highly homologous amino acid variants appeared to be characteristic of blood from ankylosing spondylitis patients.

Sequenced material: blood, either unsorted or a sorted T cell fraction (not recorded which). All receptors come from a male donor with ankylosing spondylitis.

The chain is built from TRBV27 and TRBJ2-7; the match to TRBD2 covers 10 bases. The CDR3 has 16 amino acids. The junction had 8 bases not matched to a gene; V was cut back by 2 bases and J by 4 bases. CDR1 is MNHEY and CDR2 is SMNVEV in the germline V gene (reference sequence). The CDR3 DNA reads as TGTGCCAGCAGTTTAATGGTCAGCGGGAGGGGTTACGAGCAGTACTTC. Translating it yields CASSLMVSGRGYEQYF.

The CDR3 nucleotides are TGTGCCAGCAGCTCCAAGAGTGGCTACACCTTC. Encoded protein: CASSSKSGYTF. The rearrangement links TRBV3-1 to TRBJ1-2; D gene ambiguous. Germline V gene data show CDR1 as LGHDT and CDR2 as YNNKEL (reference sequence). V lost 5 bases and J lost 7, with 8 bases in between. CDR3 length equals 11 residues. Combining the CDR3 with reference TRBV3-1 and TRBJ1-2 gives the whole variable domain DTAVSQTPKYLVTQMGNDKSIKCEQNLGHDTMYWYKQDSKKFLKIMFSYNNKELIINETVPNRFSPKSPDKAHLNLHINSLELGDSAVYFCASSSKSGYTFGSGTRLTVV.

The V call is TRBV20-1, the J call TRBJ2-1; 9 positions match TRBD2. Germline assignment: CDR1 DFQATT and CDR2 SNEGSKA (reference sequence). The CDR3 covers 13 residues. The V segment lost 6 bases and the J segment 9 bases; nucleotides outside the gene matches: 9. In DNA, the CDR3 is TGCAGTGCCACGACTAGCGGTTTAATTGAGCAGTTCTTC. Translating it yields CSATTSGLIEQFF.

This clonotype has a count of ten or more. CDR3 sequence reads: CASSLLENYGYTF. The CDR3 DNA sequence: TGCGCCAGCAGCTTGCTGGAGAACTATGGCTACACCTTC. The rearrangement uses TRBV5-1 and TRBJ1-2, with D unclear. The CDR3 consists of 13 residues. Germline CDR1 is SGHRS and CDR2 is YFSETQ. Trimming pared 1 base from V and 2 bases from J, leaving 6 bases between.

This clonotype was picked up a small number of times. The chain couples TRBV9 to TRBJ2-7; 9 bases line up with TRBD2. V shed 2 bases, J shed 6 bases, and the junction held 12 bases outside the gene matches. Germline loops: CDR1 SGDLS, CDR2 YYNGEE. The length of the CDR3 is 16 residues. Here the CDR3 reads CASSVRTSDDQTEQYF. CDR3 in DNA: TGTGCCAGCAGCGTTAGGACTAGCGACGATCAAACCGAGCAGTACTTC.

This clonotype appeared a few times. This chain links TRBV28 with TRBJ1-1; no reliable D call. Germline assignment: CDR1 MDHEN and CDR2 SYDVKM. V lost 4 bases and J lost 7, with 7 bases in between. This CDR3 is 11 amino acids long. The CDR3 coding sequence is TGTGCCAGCAGTTCCTCGGGTGAAGCTTTCTTT. Its translation: CASSSSGEAFF.

The rearrangement links TRBV5-6 to TRBJ2-2, with D unclear. Germline CDR1 reads SGHDT; CDR2 reads YYEEEE. This CDR3 spans 15 amino acids. V was pared by 4 bases and J by 7 bases, with 17 bases between. The CDR3 is CASSTSPKTGGELFF. The CDR3 DNA follows: TGTGCCAGCAGCACCTCACCGAAAACGGGCGGGGAGCTGTTTTTT.

The sample holds a few counts of this clonotype. The chain carries TRBV27 and TRBJ1-1; the D is unclear. Germline CDR1 MNHEY, CDR2 SMNVEV (reference sequence). The CDR3 length is 14 residues. Trimming pared 3 bases from V and 4 bases from J, leaving 12 bases between. For the CDR3, the DNA is TGTGCCAGCAGTTTGTGGGCGGCCAGCACTGAAGCTTTCTTT. It translates to CASSLWAASTEAFF.

This chain links TRBV4-3 with TRBJ2-3; perhaps TRBD2 as D (5 bases). Germline V lookup: CDR1 LGHNA, CDR2 YSLEER. V lost 1 base and J 8 bases, leaving 10 bases between the germline ends. CDR3 length equals 13 residues. CDR3 loop: CASSQGEAGTQYF. The CDR3 DNA is TGCGCCAGCAGCCAAGGCGAGGCGGGTACGCAGTATTTT.

V gene TRBV7-9 combines with J gene TRBJ2-2, with D perhaps TRBD2 (6 bases). The germline CDR1 and CDR2 sequences are SEHNR and FQNEAQ (reference sequence). The ends were cut back, 5 bases at V and 1 base at J, with 11 bases in the middle. The CDR3 consists of 15 residues. The DNA of the CDR3 is TGTGCCAGCAGCGCTCCGGGACTGAACACCGGGGAGCTGTTTTTT. It is translated as CASSAPGLNTGELFF. Combining the CDR3 with reference TRBV7-9 and TRBJ2-2 gives the whole variable domain DTGVSQNPRHKITKRGQNVTFRCDPISEHNRLYWYRQTLGQGPEFLTYFQNEAQLEKSRLLSDRFSAERPKGSFSTLEIQRTEQGDSAMYLCASSAPGLNTGELFFGEGSRLTVL.

This clonotype came up a few times. V and J are TRBV27 and TRBJ2-5; D is ambiguous. Trimming took 5 bases from V and 5 from J, leaving 15 bases between them. Germline CDR1 and CDR2: MNHEY and SMNVEV (reference sequence). This CDR3 is 14 amino acids long. The CDR3 loop reads CASSPYGRAETQYF. CDR3 nucleotides: TGTGCCAGCAGTCCCTACGGACGTGCGGAGACCCAGTACTTC.

DNA of the CDR3: TGTGCCAGCAGTGATGGTATGAGCCCGCAAGAGCAAGATACGCAGTATTTT. Translating gives CASSDGMSPQEQDTQYF. This chain links TRBV25-1 with TRBJ2-3, with D hard to call. Germline CDR1 reads MGHDK; CDR2 reads SYGVNS. V was trimmed by 3 bases and J by 5 bases, leaving 21 bases between them. The CDR3 consists of 17 residues.

The genes are TRBV5-6 and TRBJ2-1; D is perhaps TRBD2 (5 bases). The CDR3 totals 13 residues. Germline V gene sequence: CDR1 SGHDT, CDR2 YYEEEE. V was clipped by 4 bases and J by 8 bases, with 13 bases between them. The CDR3 spells CASSRTGWDEQFF. Here the CDR3 DNA reads TGTGCCAGCAGCCGGACTGGCTGGGATGAGCAGTTCTTC.

This clonotype was picked up a small number of times. The rearrangement links TRBV11-2 to TRBJ2-7; D is ambiguous. Trimming stripped 7 bases from V and 3 bases from J, with 10 bases between. From germline, CDR1 is SGHAT and CDR2 FQNNGV. The CDR3 contains 12 residues. CDR3 sequence (DNA): TGTGCCAGCAAATCGGATTACTACGAGCAGTACTTC. This sequence encodes CASKSDYYEQYF.

This clonotype was found a few times. V gene TRBV15 combines with J gene TRBJ2-7, with 8 bases lining up with TRBD1. Germline trimming cut 2 bases from V and 5 bases from J; bases unmatched to any gene: 11. Germline values: CDR1 LNHNV, CDR2 YYDKDF (reference sequence). The CDR3 length is 16 residues. In DNA, the CDR3 is TGTGCCACCAGCAGAACACACAGGGGGTATGATCACGAGCAGTACTTC. It encodes CATSRTHRGYDHEQYF.